The 7 T cell receptor beta chains given below trace back to one sample, sequenced in a study of cytomegalovirus exposure and HLA in healthy donors. Use of 60 Vbeta and 13 Jbeta primers characterized the PCR. TCRdb keeps only in-frame clones here, not all; method: immunoSEQ multiplex PCR. The sample contains about 170,000 clones, 77% of which appear only once. The sequencing input was PBMCs. These receptors all come from a woman in her twenties or thirties in good health and CMV-seropositive.

The chain combines TRBV5-1 with TRBJ2-1, with 7 bases that match TRBD1. CDR1 SGHRS and CDR2 YFSETQ come from the germline V gene. The CDR3 extends over 13 amino acids. Unmatched junction bases numbered 7, after V lost 4 bases and J lost 9 bases. The CDR3 here is CASSPTGDSEQFF. The CDR3 bases are TGCGCCAGCAGCCCAACAGGGGACAGTGAGCAGTTCTTC.

The chain carries TRBV9 and TRBJ2-7; 7 nucleotides match TRBD1. Per the germline V gene, CDR1 is SGDLS and CDR2 is YYNGEE. Unmatched junction bases numbered 3, after V lost 0 bases and J lost 3 bases. There are 14 residues in the CDR3. CDR3 in DNA: TGTGCCAGCAGCGTAGGACAGGGTGGCTACGAGCAGTACTTC. Its translation: CASSVGQGGYEQYF.

This sequence joins TRBV4-3 and TRBJ2-7; D unresolved. CDR1 and CDR2 from the germline V gene are LGHNA and YSLEER. Trimming pared 0 bases from V and 3 bases from J, leaving 9 bases between. The CDR3 has 14 residues. CDR3 in amino acids: CASSQDRSSYEQYF. The CDR3, as DNA: TGCGCCAGCAGCCAAGATCGGAGCAGCTACGAGCAGTACTTC.

V is TRBV7-2 and J is TRBJ2-1, with 8 bases identical to TRBD1. The germline V gene encodes CDR1 SGHTA and CDR2 FQGNSA. The J segment lost 3 bases and the V segment lost 6 bases, leaving 10 bases of the junction unmatched. This CDR3 is 16 amino acids long. As DNA, the CDR3 is TGTGCCAGCAGACCCGTGGGGACAGGAGACTACAATGAGCAGTTCTTC. It specifies CASRPVGTGDYNEQFF.

The genes are TRBV18 and TRBJ2-7, with a tentative D call TRBD1 (6 bases). V was trimmed by 3 bases and J by 3 bases, leaving 21 bases between them. Germline CDR1 reads KGHSH; CDR2 reads LQKENI. This CDR3 is built from 17 residues. For the CDR3, the DNA is TGTGCCAGCTCACCGATACCGGGACAAGGACCTTACTACGAGCAGTACTTC. This encodes CASSPIPGQGPYYEQYF.

The J gene is TRBJ2-1, the V gene TRBV4-1; D might be TRBD2 (5 bases). CDR1 and CDR2 (germline): MGHRA, YSYEKL. The CDR3 is 16 amino acids. Trimming took 1 base from V and 10 from J, leaving 20 bases between them. The CDR3, as DNA: TGCGCCAGCAGCCAAGCGGACCCGCGGGCCCCGGGGGAGCAGTTCTTC. It codes for CASSQADPRAPGEQFF.

The chain recombines TRBV5-8 with TRBJ2-1, with D hard to call. The V gene's germline CDR1 is SGHTS and CDR2 YDEGEE. V lost 2 bases and J 9 bases, leaving 18 bases between the germline ends. This CDR3 spans 15 amino acids. CDR3: CASSLEDSAFGEQFF. In nucleotides, the CDR3 is TGTGCCAGCAGCTTAGAGGATTCGGCCTTCGGTGAGCAGTTCTTC.